These T cell receptor beta chains were read from a single sample in a study of shared clonotypes between healthy human individuals. Assay used: immunoSEQ multiplex PCR; TCRdb lists only in-frame clones, some missing. The profile shows some 500,000 clones, 90% to 96% of them singletons. What was sequenced was naive CD4+ T cells sorted from blood. Receptor source: a woman between 25 and 40 years old in good health. Each CDR3 is given with its conserved first and last residue. The D gene is left open where the match is weak. Some rows have no size entry. The others give once, few or many, or a class for an expanded clone.

j_call v_call d_call clone_size cdr3_length cdr3_nt cdr3_aa
TRBJ1-3 TRBV5-1 TRBD1 NA 14 TGCGCCAGCAGCTCCACAGGGGAAGGAAACACCATATATTTT CASSSTGEGNTIYF
TRBJ2-6 TRBV5-5 NA NA 16 TGTGCCAGCAGCTCGGTGGGACGTCCTGGGGCCAACGTCCTGACTTTC CASSSVGRPGANVLTF
TRBJ2-7 TRBV27 TRBD1 NA 16 TGTGCCAGCAGATCCAGGCGGGACAGGGGAACCTACGAGCAGTACTTC CASRSRRDRGTYEQYF
TRBJ1-5 TRBV18 NA NA 16 TGTGCCAGCTCACTGTGGGGTGAACAAGGCAATCAGCCCCAGCATTTT CASSLWGEQGNQPQHF
TRBJ2-3 TRBV19 TRBD2 NA 16 TGTGCCAGTAGCACACTAGCGGGAGTTACCACAGATACGCAGTATTTT CASSTLAGVTTDTQYF
TRBJ2-7 TRBV6-1 NA NA 15 TGTGCCAGCAGTGAAGTGGTTAGTTTGGCTACCGAGCAGTACTTC CASSEVVSLATEQYF
TRBJ1-2 TRBV5-1 NA NA 16 TGCGCCAGCAGCTTGAACCAGGACAGAATCACCTATGGCTACACCTTC CASSLNQDRITYGYTF
TRBJ2-3 TRBV28 NA NA 17 TGTGCCAGCAGATATCCGGGACTCCGGGATGGCACAGATACGCAGTATTTT CASRYPGLRDGTDTQYF
TRBJ1-1 TRBV6-5 NA NA 14 TGTGCCAGCAGTTACAAGTACCGGGGAACTGAAGCTTTCTTT CASSYKYRGTEAFF
TRBJ2-1 TRBV7-9 TRBD2 NA 16 TGTGCCAGCAGCGGTCCCGGGACTAGCGGCCTCCTTGGGCAGTTCTTC CASSGPGTSGLLGQFF
TRBJ2-2 TRBV4-1 TRBD1 few 16 TGCGCCAGCAGCCAGGAGAGACAGGGGCGCACCGGGGAGCTGTTTTTT CASSQERQGRTGELFF